This T cell receptor beta chain was found in a study of cytomegalovirus exposure and HLA in healthy donors. General study findings and limits: In a later analysis, a missense DCLRE1C variant was linked to TCR beta V- and J-gene trimming.

Both 60 Vbeta primers and 13 Jbeta primers went into the PCR. Clones were sequenced by immunoSEQ multiplex PCR, and TCRdb holds only the in-frame ones, with some missing. The data show around 100,000 clones, roughly four fifths seen once. Germline loops: CDR1 MNHEY, CDR2 SMNVEV (reference sequence). The CDR3 covers 16 residues. Trimming stripped 5 bases from V and 2 bases from J, with 16 bases between. This clone was observed a single time. Its antigen is not known. This chain connects TRBV27 to TRBJ1-3; TRBD1 might be the D (5 bases). The clonotype originates from a middle-aged man in good health and CMV-seronegative. Material: PBMCs. In DNA form, the CDR3 reads TGTGCCAGCAGTCGGAACTCACCAGGGACTGGAAACACCATATATTTT. Its protein product is CASSRNSPGTGNTIYF.